Below, 3 T cell receptor beta chains from the same sample are listed, as sequenced in a study of control samples from healthy donors and cancer patients. Clones were read by immunoSEQ multiplex PCR, and TCRdb kept only the in-frame ones, dropping some. Seen in this sample are about 190,000 clones; the ten most common clones hold around 2%. The specimen was blood. The receptor source for this set is a woman aged 25 to 39 in good health.

This chain links TRBV10-3 with TRBJ1-2, with D possibly TRBD1 on 5 matching bases. Looked up from germline, CDR1 is ENHRY and CDR2 is SYGVKD. The V end was cut by 5 bases, the J end by 1 base, with 11 bases between. The CDR3 has 14 amino acids. In nucleotides, the CDR3 is TGTGCCATCAGTAAAAGGACAAGTAACTATGGCTACACCTTC. Its protein product is CAISKRTSNYGYTF.

In DNA form, the CDR3 reads TGCGCCAGCAGCTTGTCCCGTACAGGGCCAGCTAACTATGGCTACACCTTC. Its translation: CASSLSRTGPANYGYTF. The chain uses TRBV5-1 and TRBJ1-2; D perhaps matches TRBD1 (6 bases). The germline V and J ends were trimmed by 1 base and 0 bases, with 16 bases remaining between them. The CDR3 runs to 17 residues. Germline-derived CDR1 and CDR2 are SGHRS and YFSETQ.

The chain is built from TRBV15 and TRBJ2-1; 14 bases are a match to TRBD2. V shed 3 bases and J 1 base; nucleotides not matched to a gene: 5. Germline values: CDR1 LNHNV, CDR2 YYDKDF (reference sequence). The CDR3 length is 18 residues. The CDR3 DNA reads TGTGCCACCAGCAGGGGGACTAGCGGGGGTAAATCCTACAATGAGCAGTTCTTC. Translating it yields CATSRGTSGGKSYNEQFF.